The next 29 T cell receptor beta chains were all read from a single sample in a study of shared clonotypes between healthy human individuals. The method was immunoSEQ multiplex PCR; TCRdb's version includes in-frame clones alone and lacks a portion of them. This table has around 990,000 clones, 70% to 85% appearing once. Sample: memory CD4+ T cells from PBMCs. Subset meaning: CD45RA-negative fraction. Source of these receptors: a man younger than 35 in good health. Some clones in this sample may be carry-over from other donors' samples.

V and J are TRBV30 and TRBJ1-3, with 10 positions matching TRBD1. Per the germline V gene, CDR1 is GTSNPN and CDR2 is SVGIG (reference sequence). V gave up 5 bases and J gave up 1 base; unmatched junction bases: 8. The CDR3 sequence is 16 residues long. CDR3 protein: CAWSTTGGLSGNTIYF. The CDR3 coding sequence is TGTGCCTGGTCAACGACAGGGGGCCTTTCTGGAAACACCATATATTTT. Full variable domain (missing parts from reference TRBV30 and TRBJ1-3): SQTIHQWPATLVQPVGSPLSLECTVEGTSNPNLYWYRQAAGRGLQLLFYSVGIGQISSEVPQNLSASRPQDRQFILSSKKLLLSDSGFYLCAWSTTGGLSGNTIYFGEGSWLTVV.

The chain couples TRBV5-4 to TRBJ2-3; the match to TRBD2 covers 8 bases. Germline V gene lookup returns CDR1 SGHNT and CDR2 YYREEE (reference sequence). The CDR3 is 16 residues long. V was clipped by 0 bases and J by 2 bases; unmatched bases: 5. CDR3 region: CASSLGLAGYTDTQYF. CDR3 coding DNA: TGTGCCAGCAGCTTGGGTCTAGCGGGTTACACAGATACGCAGTATTTT.

This clone was seen many times. The V call is TRBV5-4, the J call TRBJ2-2; D perhaps matches TRBD1 (6 bases). This CDR3 is built from 16 residues. Germline CDR1 reads SGHNT; CDR2 reads YYREEE (reference sequence). The V and J ends lost 5 bases and 4 bases respectively, with 18 bases between them. The CDR3, as DNA: TGTGCCAGCAGTGGGGGCAGGGGAAGTTTCACCGGGGAGCTGTTTTTT. Translated, it gives CASSGGRGSFTGELFF.

The chain links TRBV5-1 to TRBJ2-2; D not resolved. Trimming took 2 bases from V and 0 from J, leaving 11 bases between them. There are 16 residues in the CDR3. Per germline, CDR1 SGHRS and CDR2 YFSETQ. DNA of the CDR3: TGCGCCAGCAGCTTCTCCTTACCCGCGAACACCGGGGAGCTGTTTTTT. This gives the protein CASSFSLPANTGELFF.

This chain uses TRBV7-9 with TRBJ2-3; perhaps TRBD2 as D (6 bases). Germline V gives CDR1 SEHNR, CDR2 FQNEAQ (reference sequence). The V and J ends lost 1 base and 6 bases respectively, with 14 bases between them. This CDR3 has 15 amino acids. CDR3 nucleotide sequence: TGTGCCAGCAGCTTAGGATCCCCGGGGACTGATACGCAGTATTTT. It yields the protein CASSLGSPGTDTQYF.

J is TRBJ1-1 and V is TRBV25-1; D remains ambiguous. CDR1 and CDR2 (germline): MGHDK, SYGVNS. V gave up 5 bases and J gave up 6 bases, with 7 bases separating them. CDR3 length: 11 residues. The CDR3 loop reads CASSLGSEAFF. CDR3 sequence (DNA): TGTGCCAGCAGTCTTGGATCTGAAGCTTTCTTT.

CDR3 sequence (DNA): TGTGCCAGCGGGGCCGGGACTAACTCCTACGAGCAGTACTTC. Protein sequence: CASGAGTNSYEQYF. The rearrangement uses TRBV2 and TRBJ2-7; 7 bases match TRBD2. The germline gives CDR1 SNHLY, CDR2 FYNNEI. The CDR3 covers 14 residues. With 8 bases clipped from V and 0 bases from J, the junction kept 7 bases outside the gene matches. Filled out from reference TRBV2 and TRBJ2-7, the complete variable domain reads EPEVTQTPSHQVTQMGQEVILRCVPISNHLYFYWYRQILGQKVEFLVSFYNNEISEKSEIFDDQFSVERPDGSNFTLKIRSTKLEDSAMYFCASGAGTNSYEQYFGPGTRLTVT.

The chain uses TRBV5-1 and TRBJ2-7, with TRBD1 matching over 7 bases. CDR1 SGHRS and CDR2 YFSETQ come from the germline V gene. This CDR3 has 14 residues. V shed 4 bases, J shed 2 bases, and the junction held 6 bases outside the gene matches. CDR3 residues: CASSNGQAAYEQYF. The CDR3, as DNA: TGCGCCAGCAGCAACGGACAGGCCGCCTACGAGCAGTACTTC.

The rearrangement links TRBV29-1 to TRBJ2-7; D is unresolved. The CDR3 extends over 14 amino acids. Per the germline V gene, CDR1 is SQVTM and CDR2 is ANQGSEA. V lost 4 bases and J 1 base, leaving 14 bases between the germline ends. CDR3 bases: TGCAGCGTTGTAGGCGGTCCAGCATCCTACGAGCAGTACTTC. Residues: CSVVGGPASYEQYF.

CDR3 loop: CASGEGSYNEQFF. Written as DNA, the CDR3 is TGTGCCAGCGGGGAGGGCTCCTACAATGAGCAGTTCTTC. This sequence joins TRBV28 and TRBJ2-1; 7 nucleotides align to TRBD2. The germline V gene has CDR1 MDHEN and CDR2 SYDVKM. The CDR3 is 13 residues long. After removal of 8 bases from V and 0 bases from J, the junction contained 1 base not matched to a gene.

This chain connects TRBV28 to TRBJ1-4, with D perhaps TRBD1 (6 bases). V lost 10 bases and J 3 bases, leaving 15 bases between the germline ends. This CDR3 spans 14 amino acids. Germline loops: CDR1 MDHEN, CDR2 SYDVKM. CDR3 loop: CATAERGANEKLFF. CDR3 bases: TGTGCCACAGCAGAGAGGGGGGCTAATGAAAAACTGTTTTTT.

V gene TRBV29-1 combines with J gene TRBJ2-3, with D possibly matching TRBD2 (5 bases). CDR3 length equals 13 residues. V shed 1 base and J shed 1 base, with 6 bases lying between them. The germline V gene has CDR1 SQVTM and CDR2 ANQGSEA. The CDR3 region has the DNA TGCAGCGTTGAAGGAGCGGGCACAGATACGCAGTATTTT. Translated: CSVEGAGTDTQYF.

The chain recombines TRBV6-5 with TRBJ2-1; D is ambiguous. V was cut by 6 bases and J by 7 bases, with 13 bases left in between. The CDR3 runs 13 residues. From germline, CDR1 is MNHEY and CDR2 SVGAGI. The chain's CDR3 is CASSHRMGNEQFF. In DNA, the CDR3 is TGTGCCAGCAGCCACCGGATGGGAAATGAGCAGTTCTTC.

V gene TRBV6-1 combines with J gene TRBJ2-1; a possible D gene is TRBD2 (5 bases). Trimming took 0 bases from V and 0 from J, leaving 12 bases between them. The CDR3 runs to 17 residues. CDR1 is MNHNS and CDR2 is SASEGT in the germline V gene. As DNA, the CDR3 is TGTGCCAGCAGTGAAGCGCTTCCCGGACTCTCCTACAATGAGCAGTTCTTC. It codes for CASSEALPGLSYNEQFF.

This clone was counted once. This rearrangement joins TRBV21-1 to TRBJ2-7; TRBD1, the D gene given by the table, was not confirmed from the DNA. TRBV21-1 is designated a pseudogene. CDR3 length: 14 residues. CDR3 region: CASSDRDRTYEQYF. The DNA of the CDR3 is TGTGCCAGCAGCGACCGGGACAGAACCTACGAGCAGTACTTC.

The chain links TRBV6-6 to TRBJ1-2; 11 positions agree with TRBD1. CDR3 length: 16 residues. CDR1 is MNHNY and CDR2 is SVGAGI in the germline V gene (reference sequence). V was pared by 2 bases and J by 7 bases, with 9 bases of the junction left unmatched. CDR3 DNA sequence: TGTGCCAGCAGTTACCCGGGACAGGGGGAAGTGGGTGGCTACACCTTC. Translated: CASSYPGQGEVGGYTF.

CDR3 nucleotides: TGTGCCACCAGGGGGAGCGGGAGAACCGGGGAGCTGTTTTTT. Translation: CATRGSGRTGELFF. The J gene is TRBJ2-2, the V gene TRBV15; 8 nucleotides align to TRBD2. Germline lookup yields CDR1 LNHNV and CDR2 YYDKDF (reference sequence). J lost 5 bases, V lost 6 bases, and 5 bases had no gene match. The CDR3 is made up of 14 amino acids.

There are a few counts of this clone. The rearrangement links TRBV9 to TRBJ2-2, with 7 bases fitting TRBD1. Germline trimming cut 4 bases from V and 7 bases from J; bases unmatched to any gene: 7. Germline V CDR1 and CDR2: SGDLS, YYNGEE. The CDR3 runs 14 residues. Here the CDR3 DNA reads TGTGCCAGCAGCCACCCCACAGGGGTCGGGGAGCTGTTTTTT. Translating gives CASSHPTGVGELFF.

The chain has TRBV5-6 and TRBJ2-5; D could derive from TRBD1 or TRBD2 (5 bases each). Germline V CDR1 and CDR2: SGHDT, YYEEEE. The CDR3 consists of 12 residues. Trimming cost V 1 base and J 8 bases, with 9 bases left between them. DNA for the CDR3: TGTGCCAGCAGCTTGTCTGGGGGTACCCAGTACTTC. Residues: CASSLSGGTQYF. Combining the CDR3 with reference TRBV5-6 and TRBJ2-5 gives the whole variable domain DAGVTQSPTHLIKTRGQQVTLRCSPKSGHDTVSWYQQALGQGPQFIFQYYEEEERQRGNFPDRFSGHQFPNYSSELNVNALLLGDSALYLCASSLSGGTQYFGPGTRLLVL.

V usage is TRBV12-5 and J usage is TRBJ2-5; D ambiguous. CDR3 length: 12 residues. From germline, CDR1 is LGHNT and CDR2 FRNRAP. Trimming took 6 bases from V and 2 from J, leaving 7 bases between them. For the CDR3, the DNA is TGTGCTAGTGGGGAAGCTCAAGAGACCCAGTACTTC. Translated: CASGEAQETQYF.

The chain joins TRBV5-8 to TRBJ2-7; D possibly corresponds to TRBD1 (5 bases). The ends were cut back, 2 bases at V and 6 bases at J, with 18 bases in the middle. Germline lookup yields CDR1 SGHTS and CDR2 YDEGEE. There are 15 residues in the CDR3. This chain's CDR3 is CASSLARQGSLEQYF. CDR3 sequence (DNA): TGTGCCAGCAGCTTAGCTAGGCAGGGCTCCCTCGAGCAGTACTTC.

Notes on this clone: Other DNA sequences in this sample translate to the same CDR3. The chain carries TRBV6-5 and TRBJ2-5, with 8 bases fitting TRBD2. Germline V CDR1 and CDR2: MNHEY, SVGAGI. This CDR3 has 15 amino acids. Trimming removed 2 bases from V and 1 base from J; junction bases left unmatched: 3. CDR3 DNA sequence: TGTGCCAGCAGTTACGGTACTAGCGGCCAAGAGACCCAGTACTTC. Translation gives CASSYGTSGQETQYF.

This sequence joins TRBV30 and TRBJ2-1; TRBD2 aligns across 8 bases. CDR3 length: 17 amino acids. The germline gives CDR1 GTSNPN, CDR2 SVGIG (reference sequence). The V gene end was trimmed by 2 bases and the J gene end by 0 bases; junction bases not matched to a gene: 9. The DNA of the CDR3 is TGTGCCTGGAGTTTGGCCACGGGAGGGGCCTCCTACAATGAGCAGTTCTTC. It specifies CAWSLATGGASYNEQFF.

This clone was recorded once. V usage is TRBV30 and J usage is TRBJ2-3; 13 bases match TRBD2. V trimming: 0 bases; J trimming: 7 bases; junction bases outside the gene matches: 7. This CDR3 comprises 16 residues. Germline V gene sequence: CDR1 GTSNPN, CDR2 SVGIG (reference sequence). Written as DNA, the CDR3 is TGTGCCTGGAGTGTAAAACTAGCGGGAGGGCGACATACGCAGTATTTT. It is translated as CAWSVKLAGGRHTQYF.

The table lists this clone with a few counts. CDR3 nucleotides: TGTGCCCCCCATGGGGGTCTTCGGCATGGCTACACCTTC. Its protein is CAPHGGLRHGYTF. V and J are TRBV28 and TRBJ1-2; TRBD1 might be the D (5 bases). The V end was cut by 11 bases, the J end by 6 bases, with 19 bases between. Germline values: CDR1 MDHEN, CDR2 SYDVKM. There are 13 residues in the CDR3.

This clone was seen more than once but under ten times. The chain links TRBV7-9 to TRBJ2-2, with a weak D call TRBD1 (5 bases). CDR1 is SEHNR and CDR2 is FQNEAQ in the germline V gene (reference sequence). V gave up 4 bases and J gave up 1 base, with 7 bases separating them. The length of the CDR3 is 14 residues. CDR3 sequence reads: CASSSTENTGELFF. The DNA for the CDR3 is TGTGCCAGCAGCTCGACAGAGAACACCGGGGAGCTGTTTTTT.

The rearrangement uses TRBV7-2 and TRBJ2-5; D remains ambiguous. The CDR3 is made up of 14 amino acids. Germline V CDR1 and CDR2: SGHTA, FQGNSA. V was trimmed by 3 bases and J by 5 bases, leaving 13 bases between them. The CDR3 protein is CASSFLQSGETQYF. The CDR3 DNA sequence: TGTGCCAGCAGCTTCCTACAATCCGGTGAGACCCAGTACTTC.

V gene TRBV10-3 combines with J gene TRBJ2-1, with 8 positions matching TRBD1. J lost 4 bases, V lost 7 bases, and 6 bases had no gene match. CDR1 ENHRY and CDR2 SYGVKD come from the germline V gene. CDR3 length: 14 amino acids. CDR3: CAITETGEYNEQFF. CDR3 sequence (DNA): TGTGCCATCACCGAGACAGGGGAATACAATGAGCAGTTCTTC.

The CDR3 DNA reads TGCGCCAGCAGCTTCCGGGACAACACTGAAGCTTTCTTT. Protein product: CASSFRDNTEAFF. V gene TRBV5-1 combines with J gene TRBJ1-1; tentative D call: TRBD1 (5 bases). V was cut by 2 bases and J by 2 bases, with 7 bases left in between. The CDR3 contains 13 residues. Per germline, CDR1 SGHRS and CDR2 YFSETQ.